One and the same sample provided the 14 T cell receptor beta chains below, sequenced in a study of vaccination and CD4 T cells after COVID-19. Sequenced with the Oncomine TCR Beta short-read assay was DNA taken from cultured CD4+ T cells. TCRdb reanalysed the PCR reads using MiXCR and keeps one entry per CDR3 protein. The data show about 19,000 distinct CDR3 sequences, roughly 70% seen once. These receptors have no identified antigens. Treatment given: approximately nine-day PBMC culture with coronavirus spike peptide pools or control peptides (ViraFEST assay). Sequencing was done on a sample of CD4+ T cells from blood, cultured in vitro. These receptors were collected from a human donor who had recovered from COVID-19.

The CDR3 here is CASSYSIGELFF. The CDR3 region has the DNA TGTGCCAGCAGTTACTCGATCGGGGAGCTGTTTTTT. V is TRBV6-5 and J is TRBJ2-2; D not certain. Trimming shortened V by 0 bases and J by 7 bases, and 3 bases separated the two germline ends. The CDR3 covers 12 residues. Germline lookup yields CDR1 MNHEY and CDR2 SVGAGI.

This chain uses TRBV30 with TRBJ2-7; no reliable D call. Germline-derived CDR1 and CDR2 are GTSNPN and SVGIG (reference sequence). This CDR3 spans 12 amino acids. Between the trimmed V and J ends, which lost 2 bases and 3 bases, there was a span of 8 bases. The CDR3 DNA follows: TGTGCCTGGAGTACCCTGGGCTACGAGCAGTACTTC. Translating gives CAWSTLGYEQYF. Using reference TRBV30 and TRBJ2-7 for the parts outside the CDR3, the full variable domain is SQTIHQWPATLVQPVGSPLSLECTVEGTSNPNLYWYRQAAGRGLQLLFYSVGIGQISSEVPQNLSASRPQDRQFILSSKKLLLSDSGFYLCAWSTLGYEQYFGPGTRLTVT.

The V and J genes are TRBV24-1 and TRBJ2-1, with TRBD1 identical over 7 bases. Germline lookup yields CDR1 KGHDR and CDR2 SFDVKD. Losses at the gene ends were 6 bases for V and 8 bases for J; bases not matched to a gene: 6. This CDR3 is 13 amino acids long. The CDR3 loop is CATSSVQGYEQFF. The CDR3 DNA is TGTGCCACCAGTTCCGTACAGGGGTATGAGCAGTTCTTC.

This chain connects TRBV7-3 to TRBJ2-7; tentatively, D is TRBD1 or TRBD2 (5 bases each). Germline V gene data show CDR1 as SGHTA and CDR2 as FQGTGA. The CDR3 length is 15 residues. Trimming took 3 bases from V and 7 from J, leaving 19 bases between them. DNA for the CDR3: TGTGCCAGCAGCTTGGGGGTGGGCCTTGGCTATGAGCAGTACTTC. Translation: CASSLGVGLGYEQYF. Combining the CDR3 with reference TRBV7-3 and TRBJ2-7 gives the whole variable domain GAGVSQTPSNKVTEKGKYVELRCDPISGHTALYWYRQSLGQGPEFLIYFQGTGAADDSGLPNDRFFAVRPEGSVSTLKIQRTERGDSAVYLCASSLGVGLGYEQYFGPGTRLTVT.

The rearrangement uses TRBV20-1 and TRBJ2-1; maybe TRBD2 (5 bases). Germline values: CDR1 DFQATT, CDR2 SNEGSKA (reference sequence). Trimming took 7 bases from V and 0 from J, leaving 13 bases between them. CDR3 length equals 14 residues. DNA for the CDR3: TGCAGTGTCAGGACTCTAAGCTCCTACAATGAGCAGTTCTTC. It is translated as CSVRTLSSYNEQFF.

CDR3 sequence reads: CSASAPPGETSGNTIYF. In DNA, the CDR3 is TGCAGTGCTAGTGCCCCGCCCGGGGAAACCTCTGGAAACACCATATATTTT. This chain joins TRBV20-1 and TRBJ1-3; D uncertain. Trimming cost V 3 bases and J 0 bases, with 18 bases left between them. CDR1 is DFQATT, CDR2 SNEGSKA, per germline (reference sequence). The CDR3 has 17 amino acids.

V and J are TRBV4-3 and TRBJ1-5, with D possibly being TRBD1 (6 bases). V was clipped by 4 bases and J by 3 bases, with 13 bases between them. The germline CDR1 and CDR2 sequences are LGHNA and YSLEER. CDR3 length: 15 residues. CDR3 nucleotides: TGCGCCAGCAGCCGGAACAGGGCTAACAATCAGCCCCAGCATTTT. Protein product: CASSRNRANNQPQHF.

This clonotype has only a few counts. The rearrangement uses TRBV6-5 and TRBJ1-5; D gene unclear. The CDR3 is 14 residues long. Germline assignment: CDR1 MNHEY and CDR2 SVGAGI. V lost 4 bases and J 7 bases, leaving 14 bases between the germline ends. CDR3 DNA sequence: TGTGCCAGCAGTTCGTCAGAGGGTTGGCAGCCCCAGCATTTT. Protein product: CASSSSEGWQPQHF.

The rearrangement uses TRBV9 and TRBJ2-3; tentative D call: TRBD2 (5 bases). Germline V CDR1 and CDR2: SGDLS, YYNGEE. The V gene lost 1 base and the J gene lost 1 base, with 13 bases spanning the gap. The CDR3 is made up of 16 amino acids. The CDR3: CASSVREGLGTDTQYF. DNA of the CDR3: TGTGCCAGCAGCGTACGCGAGGGTCTGGGCACAGATACGCAGTATTTT.

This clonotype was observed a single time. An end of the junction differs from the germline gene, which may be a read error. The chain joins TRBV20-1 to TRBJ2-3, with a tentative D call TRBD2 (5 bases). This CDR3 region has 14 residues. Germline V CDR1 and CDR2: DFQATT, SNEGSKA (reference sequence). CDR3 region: CSAGRLAKADSQYF. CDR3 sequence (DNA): TGCAGTGCCGGCCGGCTAGCAAAGGCAGATTCGCAGTATTTT.

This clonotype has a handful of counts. The CDR3 sequence is CASSLMTGGTEAFF. For the CDR3, the DNA is TGTGCCAGCAGCCTTATGACAGGGGGCACTGAAGCTTTCTTT. The chain employs TRBV7-9 and TRBJ1-1; 9 bases are a match to TRBD1. Losses at the gene ends were 5 bases for V and 4 bases for J; bases not matched to a gene: 5. Germline CDR1 is SEHNR and CDR2 is FQNEAQ (reference sequence). This CDR3 region has 14 residues.

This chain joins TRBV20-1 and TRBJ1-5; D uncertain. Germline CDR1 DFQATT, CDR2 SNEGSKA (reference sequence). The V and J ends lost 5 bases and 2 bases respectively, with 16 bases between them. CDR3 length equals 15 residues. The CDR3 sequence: CSAGAWSLGNQPQHF. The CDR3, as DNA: TGCAGTGCTGGAGCCTGGAGTTTGGGCAATCAGCCCCAGCATTTT.

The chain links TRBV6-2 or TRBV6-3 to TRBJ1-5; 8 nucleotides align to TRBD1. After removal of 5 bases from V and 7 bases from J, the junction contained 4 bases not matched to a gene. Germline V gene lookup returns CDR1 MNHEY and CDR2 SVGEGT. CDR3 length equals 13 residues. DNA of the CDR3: TGTGCCAGCAGTGACAGGGGCGGGCAGCCCCAGCATTTT. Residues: CASSDRGGQPQHF.

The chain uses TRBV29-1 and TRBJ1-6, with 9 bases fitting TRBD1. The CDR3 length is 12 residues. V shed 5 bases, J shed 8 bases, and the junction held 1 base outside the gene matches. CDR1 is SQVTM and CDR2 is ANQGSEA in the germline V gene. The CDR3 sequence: CSVRTGDSPLHF. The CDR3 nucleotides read TGCAGCGTTCGGACAGGGGATTCACCCCTCCACTTT.